This T cell receptor beta chain was captured by sequencing in a study of tumour-infiltrating T cells in Burkitt lymphoma. Study at large: The Burkitt lymphoma cohort spanned all epidemiological subtypes. Repertoire clonality predicted overall and progression-free survival.

The table came from immunoSEQ multiplex PCR; TCRdb's copy has only in-frame clones and leaves some out. Here the sample spans some 300 clones, approximately 23% being singletons. The germline V and J ends were trimmed by 2 bases and 2 bases, with 16 bases remaining between them. From germline, CDR1 is GTSNPN and CDR2 SVGIG (reference sequence). The CDR3 consists of 16 residues. A remark on this clone: Its target is not known.

Whole-study findings and limits: Several public clonotypes were shared across many Burkitt lymphoma patients.

This receptor was taken from a human donor with Burkitt lymphoma. The chain carries TRBV30 and TRBJ2-1; D tentatively reads TRBD1 or TRBD2 (5 bases each). The sample consisted of tumor tissue. CDR3 sequence: CAWSHRDRVPYNEQFF. DNA for the CDR3: TGTGCCTGGAGTCACCGGGACCGTGTGCCCTACAATGAGCAGTTCTTC.